The entry below describes one T cell receptor (beta chain). Antigen specificity is unknown. V lost 5 bases to trimming and J lost 5 bases, with 9 bases between them. CDR3 length: 12 amino acids. The germline V gene has CDR1 MNHEY and CDR2 SVGEGT. This sample is drawn from a study of T cell responses to AZD1222 COVID-19 vaccine. Study at large: Second-dose schedules of about 4 or about 12 weeks were combined.

Regarding the study as a whole: Unmutated variant regions are reportedly the target of nearly half of TCRs that are spike-specific. Just a handful of AZD1222 recipients were seropositive at baseline. White British donors predominated, females outnumbered males, and clonal diversity was possibly underestimated.

Profiling relied on immunoSEQ multiplex PCR, and the TCRdb table lists in-frame clones only, not all of them. The data show about 210,000 clones, around 94% seen once. The TCR was taken from an adult in good health. This chain connects TRBV6-2 or TRBV6-3 to TRBJ1-2; D perhaps matches TRBD1 (5 bases). Sequenced here: peripheral blood, sampled on day 0 of AZD1222 vaccination. CDR3 amino acids: CASSIDSYGYTF. DNA for the CDR3: TGTGCCAGCAGTATTGACAGTTATGGCTACACCTTC.